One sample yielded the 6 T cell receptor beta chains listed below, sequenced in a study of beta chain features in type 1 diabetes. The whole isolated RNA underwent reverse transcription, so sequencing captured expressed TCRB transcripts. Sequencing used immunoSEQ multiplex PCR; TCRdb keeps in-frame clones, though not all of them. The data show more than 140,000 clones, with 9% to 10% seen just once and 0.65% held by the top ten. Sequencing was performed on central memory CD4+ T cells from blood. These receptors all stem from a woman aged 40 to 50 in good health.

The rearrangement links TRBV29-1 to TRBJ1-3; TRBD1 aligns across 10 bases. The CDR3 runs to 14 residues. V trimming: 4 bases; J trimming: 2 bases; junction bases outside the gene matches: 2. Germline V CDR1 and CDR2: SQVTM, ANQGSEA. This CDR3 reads CSVGGQGAGNTIYF. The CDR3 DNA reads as TGCAGCGTTGGCGGACAGGGGGCTGGAAACACCATATATTTT.

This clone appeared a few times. CDR3 residues: CASSLLNEQFF. The CDR3 region has the DNA TGTGCCAGCAGCCTGCTAAATGAGCAGTTCTTC. The chain links TRBV11-2 to TRBJ2-1; D is undetermined. Germline V gives CDR1 SGHAT, CDR2 FQNNGV. The CDR3 length is 11 residues. V was shortened by 5 bases and J by 7 bases, with 6 bases between the two germline ends.

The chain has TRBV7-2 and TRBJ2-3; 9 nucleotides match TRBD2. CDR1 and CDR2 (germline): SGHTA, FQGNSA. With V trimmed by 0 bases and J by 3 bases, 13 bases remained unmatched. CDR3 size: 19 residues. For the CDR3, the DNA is TGTGCCAGCAGCTTAGCTCTAAGAGGCGGGGGGGCTTCAACAGATACGCAGTATTTT. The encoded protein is CASSLALRGGGASTDTQYF.

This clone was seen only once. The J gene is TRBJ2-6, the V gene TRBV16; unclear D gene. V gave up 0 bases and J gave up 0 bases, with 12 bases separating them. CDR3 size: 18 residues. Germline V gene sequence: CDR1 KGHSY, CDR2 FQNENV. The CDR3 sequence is CASSQSTAPPSGANVLTF. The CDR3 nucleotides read TGTGCCAGCAGCCAATCAACAGCTCCTCCCTCTGGGGCCAACGTCCTGACTTTC.

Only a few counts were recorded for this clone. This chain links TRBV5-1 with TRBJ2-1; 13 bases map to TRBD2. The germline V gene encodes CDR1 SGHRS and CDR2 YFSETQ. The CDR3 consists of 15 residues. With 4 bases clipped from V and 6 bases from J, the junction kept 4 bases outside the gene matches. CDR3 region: CASSQGLAGLNEQFF. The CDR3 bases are TGCGCCAGCAGCCAGGGACTAGCGGGGCTCAATGAGCAGTTCTTC.

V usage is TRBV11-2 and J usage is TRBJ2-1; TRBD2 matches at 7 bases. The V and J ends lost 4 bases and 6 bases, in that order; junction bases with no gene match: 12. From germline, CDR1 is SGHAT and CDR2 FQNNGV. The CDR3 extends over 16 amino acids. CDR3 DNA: TGTGCCAGCAGCTCCCGAGGGAGGGAAGCCCTCAATGAGCAGTTCTTC. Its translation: CASSSRGREALNEQFF.